A single sample is the source of the 20 T cell receptor beta chains below, sequenced in a study of T cell changes during pregnancy in multiple sclerosis. Clones were sequenced by immunoSEQ multiplex PCR, and TCRdb holds only the in-frame ones, with some missing. The sample records under 30,000 clones, about nine tenths being singletons. This sample comprised CD8+ T cells from peripheral blood mononuclear cells, obtained after pregnancy. These TCRs come from a female donor with multiple sclerosis, enrolled in a pregnancy study.

This clone turned up a few times. CDR3 DNA sequence: TGCAGCGTTGAAGCAGGGCGGGAGAGCGGTGAGCAGTTCTTC. Protein product: CSVEAGRESGEQFF. The chain joins TRBV29-1 to TRBJ2-1, with 7 nucleotides matching TRBD2. Germline CDR1 reads SQVTM; CDR2 reads ANQGSEA. V was pared by 1 base and J by 9 bases, with 9 bases of the junction left unmatched. The CDR3 has 14 residues.

This chain links TRBV5-1 with TRBJ2-1; D is uncertain. The CDR3 covers 15 residues. V lost 4 bases to trimming and J lost 3 bases, with 14 bases between them. CDR1 is SGHRS and CDR2 is YFSETQ in the germline V gene. The CDR3, as DNA: TGCGCCAGCAGCGCCAGGAAAAATAGCTACAATGAGCAGTTCTTC. This encodes CASSARKNSYNEQFF.

The rearrangement links TRBV19 to TRBJ2-7; the match to TRBD2 covers 7 bases. Germline CDR1 reads LNHDA; CDR2 reads SQIVND (reference sequence). This CDR3 is 13 amino acids long. The trim removed 7 bases at V and 6 bases at J, leaving 9 bases unmatched. CDR3 in DNA: TGTGCCAGTACCTCCATGCGGGGGACCGAGCAGTACTTC. Encoded protein: CASTSMRGTEQYF. Drawing the rest from reference TRBV19 and TRBJ2-7, the complete variable domain is DGGITQSPKYLFRKEGQNVTLSCEQNLNHDAMYWYRQDPGQGLRLIYYSQIVNDFQKGDIAEGYSVSREKKESFPLTVTSAQKNPTAFYLCASTSMRGTEQYFGPGTRLTVT.

The V gene is TRBV5-1, the J gene TRBJ2-7; a possible D gene is TRBD1 (5 bases). Germline-derived CDR1 and CDR2 are SGHRS and YFSETQ. The CDR3 is made up of 13 amino acids. Between the trimmed V and J ends, which lost 3 bases and 2 bases, there was a span of 9 bases. The CDR3, as DNA: TGCGCCAGCAGCTGGACAACTACCTACGAGCAGTACTTC. As protein: CASSWTTTYEQYF.

This chain uses TRBV28 with TRBJ2-3; possible D gene TRBD1, 6 bases. The germline V and J ends were trimmed by 2 bases and 2 bases, with 20 bases remaining between them. The CDR3 is made up of 18 amino acids. The V gene's germline CDR1 is MDHEN and CDR2 SYDVKM. The CDR3 loop is CASSLAGRGQGSTDTQYF. CDR3 nucleotide sequence: TGTGCCAGCAGTTTAGCGGGCAGGGGTCAGGGATCCACAGATACGCAGTATTTT. Full variable domain (remainder filled in from reference TRBV28 and TRBJ2-3): DVKVTQSSRYLVKRTGEKVFLECVQDMDHENMFWYRQDPGLGLRLIYFSYDVKMKEKGDIPEGYSVSREKKERFSLILESASTNQTSMYLCASSLAGRGQGSTDTQYFGPGTRLTVL.

The V and J genes are TRBV7-9 and TRBJ2-1; 11 nucleotides match TRBD2. The CDR3 runs to 17 residues. With 1 base clipped from V and 8 bases from J, the junction kept 10 bases outside the gene matches. Germline CDR1 is SEHNR and CDR2 is FQNEAQ (reference sequence). The CDR3 here is CASSLGELAGVVDEQFF. CDR3 sequence (DNA): TGTGCCAGCAGCTTAGGGGAACTAGCGGGAGTAGTAGATGAGCAGTTCTTC.

The CDR3 DNA follows: TGTGCCAGCAGCTTAGCGAGCCTGACTAGCGGGCGCTCCTACAATGAGCAGTTCTTC. This translates into CASSLASLTSGRSYNEQFF. The J gene is TRBJ2-1, the V gene TRBV7-9, with 10 bases lining up with TRBD2. Germline loops: CDR1 SEHNR, CDR2 FQNEAQ (reference sequence). The CDR3 contains 19 residues. Unmatched junction bases numbered 8, after V lost 0 bases and J lost 0 bases. Together with reference TRBV7-9 and TRBJ2-1, the CDR3 gives the full variable domain: DTGVSQNPRHKITKRGQNVTFRCDPISEHNRLYWYRQTLGQGPEFLTYFQNEAQLEKSRLLSDRFSAERPKGSFSTLEIQRTEQGDSAMYLCASSLASLTSGRSYNEQFFGPGTRLTVL.

The chain couples TRBV15 to TRBJ1-5, with 7 nucleotides matching TRBD1. Per germline, CDR1 LNHNV and CDR2 YYDKDF (reference sequence). V lost 4 bases to trimming and J lost 0 bases; unmatched junction nucleotides: 9. The CDR3 has 17 amino acids. CDR3 sequence (DNA): TGTGCCACCAGCAAGGACAGGAGAACTGATAGCAATCAGCCCCAGCATTTT. Its translation: CATSKDRRTDSNQPQHF.

This chain uses TRBV10-2 with TRBJ2-7; D unclear. Trimming shortened V by 2 bases and J by 5 bases, and 10 bases separated the two germline ends. Germline values: CDR1 WSHSY, CDR2 SAAADI. This CDR3 spans 13 amino acids. The CDR3 region is CASSEDQVHEQYF. CDR3 nucleotide sequence: TGCGCCAGCAGTGAGGACCAGGTCCACGAGCAGTACTTC.

The chain joins TRBV4-3 to TRBJ2-7; D might be TRBD1 (6 bases). V was shortened by 2 bases and J by 2 bases, with 13 bases between the two germline ends. The V gene's germline CDR1 is LGHNA and CDR2 YSLEER. CDR3 length equals 15 residues. CDR3 sequence: CASSQNPGDPYEQYF. In DNA, the CDR3 is TGCGCCAGCAGCCAAAATCCAGGGGATCCCTACGAGCAGTACTTC.

This chain links TRBV7-9 with TRBJ1-1; D gene ambiguous. CDR1 and CDR2 (germline): SEHNR, FQNEAQ (reference sequence). The CDR3 has 14 amino acids. The V gene lost 5 bases and the J gene lost 7 bases, with 17 bases spanning the gap. CDR3 loop: CASSPVSRGNEAFF. Written as DNA, the CDR3 is TGTGCCAGCAGCCCCGTGTCCCGAGGGAATGAAGCTTTCTTT.

This rearrangement joins TRBV11-2 to TRBJ2-7, with D unresolved. This CDR3 spans 15 amino acids. Trimming left V 3 bases short and J 2 bases short, with 14 bases between. The germline CDR1 and CDR2 sequences are SGHAT and FQNNGV. CDR3 coding DNA: TGTGCCAGCAGCTTTGCGCCCCTAGTACCCTACGAGCAGTACTTC. This codes for CASSFAPLVPYEQYF. Full variable domain (rest looked up from reference TRBV11-2 and TRBJ2-7): EAGVAQSPRYKIIEKRQSVAFWCNPISGHATLYWYQQILGQGPKLLIQFQNNGVVDDSQLPKDRFSAERLKGVDSTLKIQPAKLEDSAVYLCASSFAPLVPYEQYFGPGTRLTVT.

The rearrangement joins TRBV28 to TRBJ1-5; tentative D call: TRBD1 (5 bases). CDR3 length: 14 amino acids. The germline V gene encodes CDR1 MDHEN and CDR2 SYDVKM. V was trimmed by 6 bases and J by 0 bases, leaving 9 bases between them. The CDR3 bases are TGTGCCAGCAGGGGGCGGAATAGCAATCAGCCCCAGCATTTT. As protein: CASRGRNSNQPQHF.

V and J are TRBV9 and TRBJ2-2; TRBD2 matches at 7 bases. Germline V lookup: CDR1 SGDLS, CDR2 YYNGEE. The CDR3 length is 15 residues. With V trimmed by 5 bases and J by 0 bases, 4 bases remained unmatched. The CDR3 DNA sequence: TGTGCCAGCAGGGCAGCGGGAACGAACACCGGGGAGCTGTTTTTT. Protein sequence: CASRAAGTNTGELFF.

The chain combines TRBV28 with TRBJ1-2; the D gene is possibly TRBD1 (6 bases). The CDR3 totals 16 residues. Per the germline V gene, CDR1 is MDHEN and CDR2 is SYDVKM. Trimming stripped 4 bases from V and 0 bases from J, with 15 bases between. CDR3 in amino acids: CASSWDRDNSNYGYTF. DNA for the CDR3: TGTGCCAGCAGTTGGGACCGGGACAACTCTAACTATGGCTACACCTTC.

The CDR3 DNA reads as TGTGCCAGCAGCGCCGGGGATAATGAAAAACTGTTTTTT. Its translation is CASSAGDNEKLFF. The rearrangement links TRBV9 to TRBJ1-4; D unresolved. Per the germline V gene, CDR1 is SGDLS and CDR2 is YYNGEE. V lost 3 bases to trimming and J lost 4 bases, with 7 bases between them. The CDR3 is 13 residues long.

The rearrangement joins TRBV7-9 to TRBJ2-3; 15 bases are a match to TRBD2. Trimming took 5 bases from V and 1 from J; bases not matched to a gene: 7. There are 18 residues in the CDR3. From germline, CDR1 is SEHNR and CDR2 FQNEAQ (reference sequence). CDR3 amino acids: CASSPGTSGRMGTDTQYF. In DNA form, the CDR3 reads TGTGCCAGCAGCCCCGGGACTAGCGGGAGGATGGGCACAGATACGCAGTATTTT.

This sequence joins TRBV28 and TRBJ2-5; D not certain. CDR3 length equals 14 residues. Germline CDR1 and CDR2: MDHEN and SYDVKM. V lost 8 bases and J 5 bases, leaving 18 bases between the germline ends. CDR3: CASSPPGRQETQYF. CDR3 DNA: TGTGCCAGCTCCCCCCCGGGTCGGCAGGAGACCCAGTACTTC.

The rearrangement uses TRBV5-6 and TRBJ1-5; D uncertain. This CDR3 spans 15 amino acids. Germline V gene sequence: CDR1 SGHDT, CDR2 YYEEEE. V was cut by 0 bases and J by 2 bases, with 9 bases left in between. The CDR3 nucleotides read TGTGCCAGCAGCTTGGGAGGCGTGGGCAATCAGCCCCAGCATTTT. Translated: CASSLGGVGNQPQHF.

CDR3 DNA sequence: TGCAGCGTTGATACAGGGTCCCCCTATGGCTACACCTTC. As protein: CSVDTGSPYGYTF. The chain employs TRBV29-1 and TRBJ1-2, with a weak D call TRBD1 (6 bases). Germline lookup yields CDR1 SQVTM and CDR2 ANQGSEA. The CDR3 totals 13 residues. Trimming removed 3 bases at V and 4 bases at J, with 12 bases between.